The 8 T cell receptor beta chains in this list originate from one sample, sequenced in a study of T-cell memory formation after mild COVID-19. Each CDR3 protein gets one entry after TCRdb re-called the 5' RACE reads with MiXCR. The sample consists of around 300,000 distinct CDR3 sequences, under 15% of them appearing once. The sample comprised PBMCs or a T cell subset sorted from them (not recorded which). The receptors derive from a man in his late teens or twenties who had mild COVID-19 (a few samples of this study predate the infection). Cell type and time point are not known.

CDR3 loop: CASRRLGHSSSYEQYV. The CDR3 bases are TGTGCCAGCAGACGACTGGGACATTCGAGCTCCTACGAGCAGTACGTC. The gene calls are TRBV27 and TRBJ2-7; perhaps TRBD1 as D (6 bases). The CDR3 runs 16 residues. The V end lost 6 bases, the J end lost 0 bases, and 18 bases lay between the germline ends. Germline V gives CDR1 MNHEY, CDR2 SMNVEV (reference sequence).

This clonotype has ten or more counts. This sequence joins TRBV4-3 and TRBJ2-3, with D unresolved. The CDR3 extends over 15 amino acids. Per germline, CDR1 LGHNA and CDR2 YSLEER. V lost 2 bases and J 6 bases, leaving 15 bases between the germline ends. The CDR3 coding sequence is TGCGCCAGCAGCCAAACCCCCACCGGGTTCGATACGCAGTATTTT. This sequence encodes CASSQTPTGFDTQYF.

This clonotype was detected a few times. The chain has TRBV6-5 and TRBJ2-3; no clear D gene. The CDR3 loop spans 15 amino acids. V was shortened by 5 bases and J by 6 bases, with 18 bases between the two germline ends. Germline CDR1 is MNHEY and CDR2 is SVGAGI. The DNA of the CDR3 is TGTGCCAGCAGTAACACGCTGGCGCAAACGGATACGCAGTATTTT. It specifies CASSNTLAQTDTQYF.

This clonotype came up a few times. The J gene is TRBJ2-5, the V gene TRBV7-3; D gene uncertain. This CDR3 is built from 13 residues. The germline gives CDR1 SGHTA, CDR2 FQGTGA. V shed 5 bases and J shed 5 bases, with 12 bases lying between them. In DNA form, the CDR3 reads TGTGCCAGCAGCCCTGGGCCCCGGGAGACCCAGTACTTC. As protein: CASSPGPRETQYF.

This clonotype was picked up many times. The CDR3 spells CASLEVGGAGANVLTF. The CDR3 DNA is TGTGCCAGCTTGGAGGTGGGTGGCGCTGGGGCCAACGTCCTGACTTTC. The chain couples TRBV5-6 to TRBJ2-6, with D possibly TRBD2 on 5 matching bases. The CDR3 runs 16 residues. The ends were cut back, 7 bases at V and 2 bases at J, with 16 bases in the middle. Germline CDR1 SGHDT, CDR2 YYEEEE.

V gene TRBV10-1 combines with J gene TRBJ2-5, with a possible D match to TRBD1 (5 bases). Trimming took 1 base from V and 4 from J, leaving 13 bases between them. This CDR3 region has 15 residues. Germline loops: CDR1 WNHNN, CDR2 SYGVQD (reference sequence). The chain's CDR3 is CASSEFRDGPETQYF. As DNA, the CDR3 is TGCGCCAGCAGTGAGTTCAGGGATGGCCCAGAGACCCAGTACTTC.

The rearrangement joins TRBV6-4 to TRBJ2-3, with D unresolved. The CDR3 extends over 13 amino acids. Trimming removed 0 bases at V and 9 bases at J, with 10 bases between. The germline V gene has CDR1 MRHNA and CDR2 SNTAGT. CDR3 DNA: TGTGCCAGCAGTGACTCGAAGGGCAGAACGCAGTATTTT. Translation: CASSDSKGRTQYF.

This clonotype was observed a few times. The chain combines TRBV12-5 with TRBJ2-5; D possibly corresponds to TRBD1 (5 bases). The CDR3 runs 13 residues. Germline V gene sequence: CDR1 LGHNT, CDR2 FRNRAP. Trimming shortened V by 4 bases and J by 2 bases, and 8 bases separated the two germline ends. CDR3 bases: TGTGCTAGTGGTTCCCAGGGTCAAGAGACCCAGTACTTC. Its translation is CASGSQGQETQYF.